The entry below describes one TCR beta chain. Cells designated naive CD8 were CD45RO-negative and were positively selected for CCR7, with terminally differentiated effector memory CD45RA+ cells excluded. TCRdb's table, derived via immunoSEQ multiplex PCR, lists solely in-frame clones and lacks some. The profile shows about 1.9 million clones, around 93% of them singletons. The data stem from a study of shared clonotypes between healthy human individuals. Across the whole study: Participating donors consisted of two women and a few men aged 18 to 49.

Germline V gene data show CDR1 as MNHEY and CDR2 as SMNVEV (reference sequence). The length of the CDR3 is 15 residues. Trimming left V 6 bases short and J 4 bases short, with 15 bases between. This chain links TRBV27 with TRBJ2-2; a weak D match, TRBD2 (6 bases). This clonotype was sampled from a man aged 18 to 30 in good health. Some clones in this sample may be carry-over from other donors' samples. Sequenced input: naive CD8+ T cells from PBMCs. DNA for the CDR3: TGTGCCAGCAGAGATCCGGGACTTTTCACCGGGGAGCTGTTTTTT. It yields the protein CASRDPGLFTGELFF.